This TCR beta chain was profiled in a study of cytomegalovirus exposure and HLA in healthy donors. Study-wide findings and caveats: Listed as cytomegalovirus-associated were 164 TCR beta chains. That first-cohort TCR clusters tended to co-occur in the approximately 120 validation repertoires was found in a later analysis.

It was the approximately 120-subject validation cohort, separate from the 666-subject first cohort, to which the donors belonged. Repertoires were generated with immunoSEQ multiplex PCR, while TCRdb's copy carries only in-frame clones and drops some. The sample lists about 260,000 clones, roughly 87% occurring once. Concerning this clone itself: Its cognate antigen is unknown.

The clonotype comes from a woman aged 25-40 years in good health and CMV-seronegative. Sequencing was performed on PBMCs.

The CDR3 sequence: CASSLSFSVLSSTDTQYF. As DNA, the CDR3 is TGTGCCAGCAGCTTAAGTTTTTCGGTGTTGAGTAGCACAGATACGCAGTATTTT. The chain combines TRBV7-2 with TRBJ2-3, with D unclear. Germline lookup yields CDR1 SGHTA and CDR2 FQGNSA. The CDR3 covers 18 residues. V shed 2 bases and J shed 0 bases, with 18 bases lying between them.